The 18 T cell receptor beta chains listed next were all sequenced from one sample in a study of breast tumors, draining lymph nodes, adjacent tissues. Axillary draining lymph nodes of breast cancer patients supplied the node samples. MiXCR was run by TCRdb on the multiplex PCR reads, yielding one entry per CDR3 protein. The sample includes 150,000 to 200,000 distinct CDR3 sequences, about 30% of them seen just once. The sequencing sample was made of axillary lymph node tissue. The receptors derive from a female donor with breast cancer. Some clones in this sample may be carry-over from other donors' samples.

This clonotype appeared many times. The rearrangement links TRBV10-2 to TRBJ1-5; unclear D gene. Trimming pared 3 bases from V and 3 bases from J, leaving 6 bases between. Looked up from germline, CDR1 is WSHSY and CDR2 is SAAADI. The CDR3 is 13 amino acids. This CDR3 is CASSEWNNQPQHF. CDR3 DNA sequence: TGCGCCAGCAGTGAATGGAACAATCAGCCCCAGCATTTT.

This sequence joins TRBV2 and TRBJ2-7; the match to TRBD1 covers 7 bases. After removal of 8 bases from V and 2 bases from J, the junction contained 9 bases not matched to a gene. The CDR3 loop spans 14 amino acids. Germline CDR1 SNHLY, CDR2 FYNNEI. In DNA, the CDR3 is TGTGCCAGCGATCCCGGGACAGAGGCCTACGAGCAGTACTTC. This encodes CASDPGTEAYEQYF.

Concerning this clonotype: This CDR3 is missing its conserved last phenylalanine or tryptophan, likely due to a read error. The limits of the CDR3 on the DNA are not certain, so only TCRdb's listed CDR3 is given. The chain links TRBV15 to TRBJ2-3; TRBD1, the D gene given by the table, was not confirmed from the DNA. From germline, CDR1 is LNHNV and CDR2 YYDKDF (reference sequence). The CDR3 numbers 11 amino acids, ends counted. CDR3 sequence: CATSRPDRRGY.

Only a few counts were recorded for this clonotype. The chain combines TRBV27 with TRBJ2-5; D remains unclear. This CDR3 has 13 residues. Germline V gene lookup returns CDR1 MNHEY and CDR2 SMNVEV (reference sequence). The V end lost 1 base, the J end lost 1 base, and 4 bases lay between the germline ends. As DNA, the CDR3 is TGTGCCAGCAGTTTATACCTCCAAGAGACCCAGTACTTC. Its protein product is CASSLYLQETQYF.

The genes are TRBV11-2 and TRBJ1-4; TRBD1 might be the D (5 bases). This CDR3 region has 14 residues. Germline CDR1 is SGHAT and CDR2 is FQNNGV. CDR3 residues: CARDAGGANEKLFF. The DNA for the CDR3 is TGTGCTAGAGATGCCGGAGGGGCTAATGAAAAACTGTTTTTT.

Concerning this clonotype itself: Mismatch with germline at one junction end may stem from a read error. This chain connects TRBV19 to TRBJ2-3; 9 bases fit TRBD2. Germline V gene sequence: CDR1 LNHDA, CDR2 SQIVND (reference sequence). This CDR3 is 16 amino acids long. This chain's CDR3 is CASSRAGGQYTDTQCF. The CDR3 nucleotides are TGTGCCAGTAGTAGGGCGGGGGGGCAGTACACAGATACGCAGTGTTTT. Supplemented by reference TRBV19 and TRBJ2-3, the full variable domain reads DGGITQSPKYLFRKEGQNVTLSCEQNLNHDAMYWYRQDPGQGLRLIYYSQIVNDFQKGDIAEGYSVSREKKESFPLTVTSAQKNPTAFYLCASSRAGGQYTDTQCFGPGTRLTVL.

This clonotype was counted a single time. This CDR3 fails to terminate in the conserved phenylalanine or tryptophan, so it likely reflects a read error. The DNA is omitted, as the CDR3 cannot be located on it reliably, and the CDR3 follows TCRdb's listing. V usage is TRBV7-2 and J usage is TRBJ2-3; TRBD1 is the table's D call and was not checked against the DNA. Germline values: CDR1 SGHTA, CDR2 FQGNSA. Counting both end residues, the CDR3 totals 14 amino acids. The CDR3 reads CASSLSGRPDTQYL.

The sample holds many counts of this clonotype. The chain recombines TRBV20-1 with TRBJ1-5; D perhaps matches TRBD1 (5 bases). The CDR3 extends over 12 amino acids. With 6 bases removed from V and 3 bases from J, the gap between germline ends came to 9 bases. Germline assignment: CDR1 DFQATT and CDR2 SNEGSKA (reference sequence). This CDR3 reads CSAGTHNQPQHF. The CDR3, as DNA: TGCAGTGCCGGGACCCACAATCAGCCCCAGCATTTT.

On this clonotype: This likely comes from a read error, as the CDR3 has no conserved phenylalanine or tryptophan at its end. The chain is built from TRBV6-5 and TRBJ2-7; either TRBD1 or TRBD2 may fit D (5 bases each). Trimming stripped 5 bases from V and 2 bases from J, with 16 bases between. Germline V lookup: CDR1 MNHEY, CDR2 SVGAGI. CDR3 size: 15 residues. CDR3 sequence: CASSHGRGSTYEQYL. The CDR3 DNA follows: TGTGCCAGCAGTCATGGTCGGGGCAGTACCTACGAGCAGTACCTC.

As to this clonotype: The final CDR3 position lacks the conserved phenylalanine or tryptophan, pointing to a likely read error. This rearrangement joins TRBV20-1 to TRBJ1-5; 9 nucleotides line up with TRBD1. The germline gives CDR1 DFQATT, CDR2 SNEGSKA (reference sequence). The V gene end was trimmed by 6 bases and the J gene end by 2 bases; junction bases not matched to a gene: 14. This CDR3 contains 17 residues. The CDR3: CSAVPRQGGRGNQPQHL. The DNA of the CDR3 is TGCAGTGCCGTACCTCGACAGGGGGGAAGAGGCAATCAGCCCCAGCATCTT.

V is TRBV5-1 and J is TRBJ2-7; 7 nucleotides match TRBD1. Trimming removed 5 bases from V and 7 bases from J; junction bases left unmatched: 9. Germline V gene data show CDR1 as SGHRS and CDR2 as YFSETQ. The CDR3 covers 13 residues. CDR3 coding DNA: TGCGCCAGCAGACAAGGGGGCAGTAGGGAGCAGTACTTC. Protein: CASRQGGSREQYF.

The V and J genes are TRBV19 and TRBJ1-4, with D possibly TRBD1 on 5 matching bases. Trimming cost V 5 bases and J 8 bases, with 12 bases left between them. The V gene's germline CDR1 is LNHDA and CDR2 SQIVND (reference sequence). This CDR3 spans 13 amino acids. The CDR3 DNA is TGTGCCAGTAGTGATAGCGGGACCGAAAAACTGTTTTTT. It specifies CASSDSGTEKLFF.

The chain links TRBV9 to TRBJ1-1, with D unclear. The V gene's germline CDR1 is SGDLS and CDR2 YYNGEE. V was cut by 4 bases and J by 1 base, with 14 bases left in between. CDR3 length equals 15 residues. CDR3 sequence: CASSPTANANTEAFF. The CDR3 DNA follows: TGTGCCAGCAGCCCCACTGCAAACGCGAACACTGAAGCTTTCTTT.

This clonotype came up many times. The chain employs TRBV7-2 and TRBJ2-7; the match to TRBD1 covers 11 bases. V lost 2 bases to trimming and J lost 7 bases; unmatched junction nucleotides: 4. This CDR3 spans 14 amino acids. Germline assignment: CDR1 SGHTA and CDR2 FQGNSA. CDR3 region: CASSLMGQGEEQYF. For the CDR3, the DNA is TGTGCCAGCAGCTTAATGGGACAGGGGGAAGAGCAGTACTTC.

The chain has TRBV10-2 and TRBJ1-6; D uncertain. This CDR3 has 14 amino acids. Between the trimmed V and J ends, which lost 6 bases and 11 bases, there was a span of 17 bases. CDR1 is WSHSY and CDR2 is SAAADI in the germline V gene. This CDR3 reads CASRDWVSSTPLHF. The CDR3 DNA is TGCGCCAGCAGGGACTGGGTCTCAAGTACACCCCTCCACTTT.

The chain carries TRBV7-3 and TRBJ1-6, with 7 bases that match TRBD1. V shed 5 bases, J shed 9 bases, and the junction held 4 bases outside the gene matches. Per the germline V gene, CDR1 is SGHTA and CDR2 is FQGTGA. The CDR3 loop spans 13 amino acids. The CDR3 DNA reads TGTGCCAGCAGCGACAACAGGGGTTCACCCCTCCACTTT. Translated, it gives CASSDNRGSPLHF.

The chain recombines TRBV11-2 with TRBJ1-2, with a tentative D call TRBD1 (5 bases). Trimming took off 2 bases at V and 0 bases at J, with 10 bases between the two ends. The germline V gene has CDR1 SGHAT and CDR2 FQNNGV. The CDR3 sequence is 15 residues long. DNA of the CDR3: TGTGCCAGCAGCTTAAACCCAGGGACTAACTATGGCTACACCTTC. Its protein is CASSLNPGTNYGYTF.

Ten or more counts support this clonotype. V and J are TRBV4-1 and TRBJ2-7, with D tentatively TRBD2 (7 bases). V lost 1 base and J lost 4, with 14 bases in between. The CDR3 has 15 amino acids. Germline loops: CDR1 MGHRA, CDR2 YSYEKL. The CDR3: CASSQVGGGAYEQYF. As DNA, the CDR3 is TGCGCCAGCAGCCAAGTCGGTGGGGGGGCATACGAGCAGTACTTC.